This T cell receptor (beta chain) came from a study of beta chain features in type 1 diabetes. The sequenced template was cDNA made from the entire isolated RNA. Some clones are missing from TCRdb's copy, which holds only in-frame ones; the method was immunoSEQ multiplex PCR. The sample contains tens of thousands of clones, roughly two fifths of which appear only once. Points from the study as a whole: Patients' naive, central memory and Treg TCRB repertoires seemed closer to one another than those of healthy donors. There was a moderate but significant shortening of TCRB CDR3s in all four CD4+ subsets of Type 1 diabetes patients.

By sample share, this clone is medium-sized. Its antigen is undetermined. The V segment lost 2 bases and the J segment 6 bases; nucleotides outside the gene matches: 6. Germline V gene data show CDR1 as SGHNT and CDR2 as YYREEE (reference sequence). This CDR3 contains 15 residues. The V call is TRBV5-4, the J call TRBJ2-2; 8 bases map to TRBD1. This clonotype originated in a man between 25 and 39 years old with type 1 diabetes. The specimen sequenced was Tregs from blood. The CDR3 is CASSFAGGQAGELFF. The CDR3 DNA follows: TGTGCCAGCAGCTTTGCAGGGGGCCAAGCCGGGGAGCTGTTTTTT.